This T cell receptor beta chain was identified during a study of early T cells in non-severe SARS-CoV-2 infection. About the research overall: Sequencing input comprised bulk RNA from unsorted whole blood; chain pairing was not available.

The CDR3 spans 15 residues. The J segment lost 7 bases and the V segment lost 6 bases, leaving 11 bases of the junction unmatched. TCRdb recomputed calls from the 5' RACE reads with MiXCR, one row per CDR3 protein. Of over 95,000 distinct CDR3 sequences listed, about 15% are singletons. This clonotype has more than one count but fewer than ten. The receptor's source is an adult who was a healthcare worker with PCR-confirmed SARS-CoV-2 infection or an uninfected control (not recorded which). The sample taken for sequencing was whole blood. V is TRBV12-3 or TRBV12-4 and J is TRBJ1-5; 8 positions agree with TRBD1. In DNA, the CDR3 is TGTGCCAGCAGCCCCAGGTCAGGGGGCGGCCAGCCCCAGCATTTT. This codes for CASSPRSGGGQPQHF.